This record concerns one T cell receptor (beta chain) sequence. Its antigen is unknown. The sample comes from a study of monozygotic twins with cystic fibrosis. Study-wide context: Around 3 micrograms of fragmented DNA underwent approximately 15 PCR cycles for library preparation.

This table comes from immunoSEQ multiplex PCR, and its TCRdb copy is limited to in-frame clones, with some not included. Among about 15,000 clones listed, around 96% were seen once. The V and J ends lost 5 bases and 6 bases respectively, with 8 bases between them. Looked up from germline, CDR1 is SGHDT and CDR2 is YYEEEE. This CDR3 is 12 amino acids long. Whole-study findings and limits: J usage was most co-twin-similar in 8 of 16 pairs, V in 13. Nucleotide-identical clonotype sharing was significantly higher within monozygotic CF twin pairs than between unrelated CF individuals.

The origin of this receptor is a girl aged 2 to 9 with cystic fibrosis. This chain uses TRBV5-6 with TRBJ2-2; D perhaps matches TRBD1 (6 bases). The sequenced sample consisted of blood. CDR3 region: CASRRTAGELFF. DNA of the CDR3: TGTGCCAGCAGGAGGACAGCCGGGGAGCTGTTTTTT.